This T cell receptor (beta chain) was captured by sequencing in a study of cytomegalovirus exposure and HLA in healthy donors. As to this clone: Its antigen is unknown.

PCR involved 60 Vbeta and 13 Jbeta primers. Assay: immunoSEQ multiplex PCR; the TCRdb copy retains only in-frame clones and omits some. Its clone listing holds about 48,000 clones. The V gene lost 1 base and the J gene lost 8 bases, with 8 bases spanning the gap. Germline CDR1 DFQATT, CDR2 SNEGSKA (reference sequence). There are 11 residues in the CDR3. Study results and caveats: With DRB1 most and HLA-C fewest, TCR association rates differed between HLA loci in a later analysis.

This receptor was identified in a male donor in good health and CMV-seropositive. The chain is built from TRBV20-1 and TRBJ2-5, with D unclear. The sample taken for sequencing was PBMCs. The CDR3, as DNA: TGCAGTGCTAGAGCCCCAGGAACCCAGTACTTC. Its translation is CSARAPGTQYF.